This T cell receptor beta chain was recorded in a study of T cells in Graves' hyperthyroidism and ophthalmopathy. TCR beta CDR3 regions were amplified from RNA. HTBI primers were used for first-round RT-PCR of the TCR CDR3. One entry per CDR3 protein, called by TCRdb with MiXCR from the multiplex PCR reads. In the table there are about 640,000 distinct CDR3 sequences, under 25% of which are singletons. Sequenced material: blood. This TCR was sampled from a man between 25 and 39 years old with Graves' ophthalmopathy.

CDR3 coding DNA: TGTGCCATCAGCGATACCGGGACGGAGCAGTTCTTC. Residues: CAISDTGTEQFF. The chain recombines TRBV10-3 with TRBJ2-1; D may match TRBD1 or TRBD2 (5 bases each). The length of the CDR3 is 12 residues. V was trimmed by 6 bases and J by 10 bases, leaving 13 bases between them. From germline, CDR1 is ENHRY and CDR2 SYGVKD.